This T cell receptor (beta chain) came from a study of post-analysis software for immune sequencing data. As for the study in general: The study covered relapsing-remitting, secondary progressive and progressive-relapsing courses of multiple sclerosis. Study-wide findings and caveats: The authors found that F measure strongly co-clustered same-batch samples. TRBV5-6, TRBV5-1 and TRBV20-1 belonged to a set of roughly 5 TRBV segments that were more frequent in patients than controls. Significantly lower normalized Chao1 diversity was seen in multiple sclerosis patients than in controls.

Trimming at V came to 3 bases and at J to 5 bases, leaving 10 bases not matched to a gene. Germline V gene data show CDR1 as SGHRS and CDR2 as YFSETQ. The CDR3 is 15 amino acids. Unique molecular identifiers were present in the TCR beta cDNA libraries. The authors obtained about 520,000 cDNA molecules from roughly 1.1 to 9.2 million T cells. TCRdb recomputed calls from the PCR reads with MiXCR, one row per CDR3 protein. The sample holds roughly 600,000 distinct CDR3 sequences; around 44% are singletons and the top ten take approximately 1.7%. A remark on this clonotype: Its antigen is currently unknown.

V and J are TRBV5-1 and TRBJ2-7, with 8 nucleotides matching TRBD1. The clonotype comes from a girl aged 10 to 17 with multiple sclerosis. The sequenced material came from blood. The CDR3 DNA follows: TGCGCCAGCAGCTCGGGGGACAGGCGGACTAACGAGCAGTACTTC. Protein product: CASSSGDRRTNEQYF.